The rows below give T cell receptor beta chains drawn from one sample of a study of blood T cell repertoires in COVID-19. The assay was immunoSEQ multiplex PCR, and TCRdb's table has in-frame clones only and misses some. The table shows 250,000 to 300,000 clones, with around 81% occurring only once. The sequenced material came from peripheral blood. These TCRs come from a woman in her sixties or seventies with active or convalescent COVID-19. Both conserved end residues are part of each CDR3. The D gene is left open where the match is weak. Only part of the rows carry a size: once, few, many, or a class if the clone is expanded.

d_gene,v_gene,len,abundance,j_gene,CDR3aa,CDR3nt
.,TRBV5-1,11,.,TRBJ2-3,CASSLQDTQYF,TGCGCCAGCAGCTTGCAAGATACGCAGTATTTT
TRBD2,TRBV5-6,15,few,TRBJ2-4,CASSRRLAGGYIQYF,TGTGCCAGCAGCCGCAGACTAGCGGGGGGGTACATTCAGTACTTC
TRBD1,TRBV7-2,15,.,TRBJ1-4,CASSLVQGGDEKLFF,TGTGCCAGCAGCTTAGTCCAGGGGGGAGATGAAAAACTGTTTTTT
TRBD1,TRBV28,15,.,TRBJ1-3,CATSDRAFGGNTIYF,TGTGCCACCTCGGACAGGGCTTTCGGTGGAAACACCATATATTTT
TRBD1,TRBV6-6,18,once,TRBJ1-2,CASSQLPGTGRRNYGYTF,TGTGCCAGCAGTCAACTACCCGGGACAGGGAGGCGGAACTATGGCTACACCTTC
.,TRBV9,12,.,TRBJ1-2,CASMSLPYGYTF,TGTGCCAGCATGAGTCTCCCCTATGGCTACACCTTC
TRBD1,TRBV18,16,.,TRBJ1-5,CASSPRAQGEDQPQHF,TGTGCCAGCTCACCAAGGGCACAGGGGGAGGATCAGCCCCAGCATTTT
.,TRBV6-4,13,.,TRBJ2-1,CASSERTENEQFF,TGTGCCAGCAGTGAGCGGACAGAAAATGAGCAGTTCTTC
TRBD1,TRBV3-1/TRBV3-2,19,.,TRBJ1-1,CASHYKGQRCLGESTEAFF,TGTGCCAGCCATTATAAGGGACAGCGGTGCTTGGGGGAGTCCACTGAAGCTTTCTTT
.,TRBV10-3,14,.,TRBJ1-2,CAISEGGAVYGYTF,TGTGCCATCAGTGAGGGGGGGGCGGTCTATGGCTACACCTTC
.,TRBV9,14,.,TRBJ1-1,CASSVANGISEAFF,TGTGCCAGCAGCGTAGCAAACGGGATATCTGAAGCTTTCTTT
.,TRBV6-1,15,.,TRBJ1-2,CASSELRAGVYGYTF,TGTGCCAGCAGTGAACTCAGGGCGGGAGTCTATGGCTACACCTTC
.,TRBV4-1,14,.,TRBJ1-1,CASSQESSYTEAFF,TGCGCCAGCAGCCAGGAGAGCTCCTACACTGAAGCTTTCTTT
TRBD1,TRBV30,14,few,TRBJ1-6,CAWRGRGFNSPLHF,TGTGCCTGGAGAGGCAGGGGGTTTAATTCACCCCTCCACTTT
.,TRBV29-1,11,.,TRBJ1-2,CSVATGYGYTF,TGCAGCGTTGCAACCGGCTATGGCTACACCTTC
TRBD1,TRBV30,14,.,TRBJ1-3,CAWSAGTGYNTIYF,TGTGCCTGGAGTGCCGGGACAGGGTACAACACCATATATTTT
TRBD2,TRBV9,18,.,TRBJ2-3,CASSPREYSGGSTDTQYF,TGTGCCAGCAGCCCAAGGGAGTATAGCGGGGGTAGCACAGATACGCAGTATTTT
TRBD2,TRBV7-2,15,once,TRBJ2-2,CASSGRTSGAGELFF,TGTGCCAGCAGCGGAAGGACTAGCGGGGCCGGGGAGCTGTTTTTT
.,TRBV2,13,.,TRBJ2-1,CASSPGPDNEQFF,TGTGCCAGCAGTCCTGGCCCTGACAATGAGCAGTTCTTC
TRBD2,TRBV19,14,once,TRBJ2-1,CASQSGGAYNEQFF,TGTGCCAGCCAAAGCGGGGGGGCCTACAATGAGCAGTTCTTC
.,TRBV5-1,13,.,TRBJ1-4,CASSRGANEKLFF,TGCGCCAGCAGCCGGGGAGCTAATGAAAAACTGTTTTTT
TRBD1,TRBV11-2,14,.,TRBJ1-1,CASSLGQGSTEAFF,TGTGCCAGCAGCTTAGGACAGGGTTCCACTGAAGCTTTCTTT
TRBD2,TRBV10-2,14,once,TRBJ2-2,CASRLAGNTGELFF,TGCGCCAGCAGGCTAGCGGGGAACACCGGGGAGCTGTTTTTT
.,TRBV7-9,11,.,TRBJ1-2,CASSLGLSYTF,TGTGCCAGCAGCCTCGGACTGAGCTACACCTTC
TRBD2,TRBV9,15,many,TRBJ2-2,CASSRSGGNTGELFF,TGTGCCAGCAGTCGTAGCGGGGGTAACACCGGGGAGCTGTTTTTT
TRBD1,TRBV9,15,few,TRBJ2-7,CASSLDRGGTYEQYF,TGTGCCAGCAGCCTAGACAGGGGGGGCACCTACGAGCAGTACTTC
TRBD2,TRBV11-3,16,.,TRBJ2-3,CASSLVAGADVDTQYF,TGTGCCAGCAGCTTGGTAGCGGGGGCCGATGTGGATACGCAGTATTTT
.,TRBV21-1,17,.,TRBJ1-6,CASSTPDRFSYNSPLHF,TGTGCCAGCAGCACCCCGGACAGGTTCTCCTATAATTCACCCCTCCACTTT
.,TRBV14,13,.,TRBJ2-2,CASSLTNTGELFF,TGTGCCAGCAGCCTAACGAACACCGGGGAGCTGTTTTTT
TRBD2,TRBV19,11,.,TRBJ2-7,CASAGGYEQYF,TGTGCCAGTGCGGGAGGGTACGAGCAGTACTTC
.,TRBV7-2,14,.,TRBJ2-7,CASSLAGAREEQYF,TGTGCCAGCAGCTTAGCGGGGGCCCGGGAAGAGCAGTACTTC
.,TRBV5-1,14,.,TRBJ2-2,CASSLDRETGELFF,TGCGCCAGCAGCTTGGACAGGGAGACCGGGGAGCTGTTTTTT
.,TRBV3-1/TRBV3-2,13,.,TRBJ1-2,CASSQDTGAGYTF,TGTGCCAGCAGCCAAGATACTGGGGCTGGCTACACCTTC
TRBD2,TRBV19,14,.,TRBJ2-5,CASSFGLERETQYF,TGTGCCAGTAGTTTCGGACTAGAGAGAGAGACCCAGTACTTC
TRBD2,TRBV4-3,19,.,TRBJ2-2,CASSHYLTSGGTETGELFF,TGCGCCAGCAGCCACTACCTCACTAGCGGGGGAACCGAAACCGGGGAGCTGTTTTTT
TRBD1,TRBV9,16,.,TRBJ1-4,CASSVEGGQGNEKLFF,TGTGCCAGCAGCGTAGAAGGGGGACAGGGAAATGAAAAACTGTTTTTT
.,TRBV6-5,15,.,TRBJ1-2,CASSYVPEQGYGYTF,TGTGCCAGCAGTTACGTGCCAGAGCAGGGCTATGGCTACACCTTC
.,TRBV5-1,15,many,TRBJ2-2,CASSLYSGGTGELFF,TGCGCCAGCAGCTTGTATTCCGGGGGCACCGGGGAGCTGTTTTTT
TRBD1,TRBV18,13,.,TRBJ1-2,CASSPRGQDGYTF,TGTGCCAGCTCACCACGCGGACAGGATGGCTACACCTTC
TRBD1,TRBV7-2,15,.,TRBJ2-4,CASSPGQGARNIQYF,TGTGCCAGCAGCCCCGGACAGGGGGCGCGAAACATTCAGTACTTC
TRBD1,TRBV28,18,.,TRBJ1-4,CASSRRDRGRLGNEKLFF,TGTGCCAGCAGCCGACGGGACAGGGGGCGGCTCGGTAATGAAAAACTGTTTTTT
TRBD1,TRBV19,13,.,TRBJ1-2,CAIQPGQGYGYTF,TGTGCCATTCAGCCGGGACAGGGCTATGGCTACACCTTC
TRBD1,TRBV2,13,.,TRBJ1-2,CASSPQGDYGYTF,TGTGCCAGCAGCCCACAGGGGGACTATGGCTACACCTTC
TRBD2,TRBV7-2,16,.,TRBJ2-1,CASSSLGGGAPNEQFF,TGTGCCAGCAGCTCGCTAGGCGGGGGGGCCCCCAATGAGCAGTTCTTC
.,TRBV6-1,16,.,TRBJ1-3,CASSALDISYGNTIYF,TGTGCCAGCAGTGCACTAGACATATCCTACGGAAACACCATATATTTT
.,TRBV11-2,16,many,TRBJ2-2,CASSLVSRGNTGELFF,TGTGCCAGCAGCTTAGTTTCGCGGGGGAACACCGGGGAGCTGTTTTTT
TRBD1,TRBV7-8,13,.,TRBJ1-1,CASSLTGVTEAFF,TGTGCCAGCAGCCTGACAGGGGTTACTGAAGCTTTCTTT
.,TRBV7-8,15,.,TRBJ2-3,CASSLAPLRTDTQYF,TGTGCCAGCAGCTTAGCTCCCCTTCGCACAGATACGCAGTATTTT